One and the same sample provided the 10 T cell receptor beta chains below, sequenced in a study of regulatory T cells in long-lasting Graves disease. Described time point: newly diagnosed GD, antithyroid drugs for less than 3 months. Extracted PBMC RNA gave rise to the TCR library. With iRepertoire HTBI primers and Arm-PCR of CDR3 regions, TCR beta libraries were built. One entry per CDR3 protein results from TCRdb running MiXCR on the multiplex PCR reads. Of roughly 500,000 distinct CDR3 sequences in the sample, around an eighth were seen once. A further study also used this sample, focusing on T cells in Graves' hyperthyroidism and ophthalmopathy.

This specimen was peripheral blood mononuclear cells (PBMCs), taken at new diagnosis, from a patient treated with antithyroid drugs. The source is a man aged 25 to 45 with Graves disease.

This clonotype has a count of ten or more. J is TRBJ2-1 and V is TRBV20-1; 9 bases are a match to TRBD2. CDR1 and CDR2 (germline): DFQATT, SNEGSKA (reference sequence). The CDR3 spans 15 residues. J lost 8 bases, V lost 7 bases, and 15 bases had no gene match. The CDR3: CSVLAGGPRVHEQFF. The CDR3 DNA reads TGCAGTGTATTGGCGGGAGGGCCCAGAGTCCATGAGCAGTTCTTC.

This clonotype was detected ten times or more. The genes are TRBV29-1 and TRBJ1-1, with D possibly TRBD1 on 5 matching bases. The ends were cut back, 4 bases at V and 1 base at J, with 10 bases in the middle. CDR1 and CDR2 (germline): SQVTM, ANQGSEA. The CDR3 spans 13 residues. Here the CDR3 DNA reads TGCAGCGTTGGAGGCGGGGGGAACACTGAAGCTTTCTTT. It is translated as CSVGGGGNTEAFF. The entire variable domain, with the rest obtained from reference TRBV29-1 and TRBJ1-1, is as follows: SAVISQKPSRDICQRGTSLTIQCQVDSQVTMMFWYRQQPGQSLTLIATANQGSEATYESGFVIDKFPISRPNLTFSTLTVSNMSPEDSSIYLCSVGGGGNTEAFFGQGTRLTVV.

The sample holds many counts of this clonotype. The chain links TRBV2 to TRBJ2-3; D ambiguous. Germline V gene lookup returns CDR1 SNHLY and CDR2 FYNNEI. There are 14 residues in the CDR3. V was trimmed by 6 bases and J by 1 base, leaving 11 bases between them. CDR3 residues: CASSYTLGTDTQYF. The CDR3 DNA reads TGTGCCAGCAGCTACACTTTGGGCACAGATACGCAGTATTTT.

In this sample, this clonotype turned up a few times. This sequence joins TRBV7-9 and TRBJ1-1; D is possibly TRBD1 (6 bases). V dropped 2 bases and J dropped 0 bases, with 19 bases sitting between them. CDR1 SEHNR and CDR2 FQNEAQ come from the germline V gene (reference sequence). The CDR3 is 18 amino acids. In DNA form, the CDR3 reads TGTGCCAGCAGCTTAAACAAACAGGGAGATTTCTTGAACACTGAAGCTTTCTTT. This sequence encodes CASSLNKQGDFLNTEAFF.

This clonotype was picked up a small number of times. The chain's CDR3 is CASSVGLAGFSGANVLTF. The CDR3 bases are TGTGCCAGCAGTGTTGGACTAGCGGGCTTCTCTGGGGCCAACGTCCTGACTTTC. The gene calls are TRBV6-2 or TRBV6-3 and TRBJ2-6; 11 bases agree with TRBD2. CDR1 is MNHEY and CDR2 is SVGEGT in the germline V gene. The CDR3 runs to 18 residues. V was pared by 5 bases and J by 0 bases, with 6 bases of the junction left unmatched.

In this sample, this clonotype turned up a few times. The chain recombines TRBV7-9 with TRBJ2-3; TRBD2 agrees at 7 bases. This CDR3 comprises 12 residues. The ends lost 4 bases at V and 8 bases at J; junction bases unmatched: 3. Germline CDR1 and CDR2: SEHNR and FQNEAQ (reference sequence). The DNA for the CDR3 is TGTGCCAGCAGCTCGGGAGGCCCTACGCAGTATTTT. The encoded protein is CASSSGGPTQYF.

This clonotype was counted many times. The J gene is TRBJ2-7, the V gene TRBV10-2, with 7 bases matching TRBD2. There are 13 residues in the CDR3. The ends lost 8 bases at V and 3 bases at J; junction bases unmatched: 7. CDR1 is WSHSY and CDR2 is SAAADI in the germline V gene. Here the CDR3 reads CASSFGDYYEQYF. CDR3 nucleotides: TGCGCCAGCTCCTTTGGGGACTACTACGAGCAGTACTTC.

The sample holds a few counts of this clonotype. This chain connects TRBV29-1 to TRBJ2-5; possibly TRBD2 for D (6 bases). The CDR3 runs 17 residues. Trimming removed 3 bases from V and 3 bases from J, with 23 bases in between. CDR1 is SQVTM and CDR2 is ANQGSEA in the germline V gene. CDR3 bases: TGCAGCGTTGATGGGTCTAGCGAATTCTTTGAAAAAGAGACCCAGTACTTC. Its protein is CSVDGSSEFFEKETQYF.

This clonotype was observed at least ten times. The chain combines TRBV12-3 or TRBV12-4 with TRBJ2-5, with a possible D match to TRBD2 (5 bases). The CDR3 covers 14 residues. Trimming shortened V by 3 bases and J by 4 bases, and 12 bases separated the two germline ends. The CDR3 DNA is TGTGCCAGCAGTTTTTCCCGGGGATTAGAGACCCAGTACTTC. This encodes CASSFSRGLETQYF.

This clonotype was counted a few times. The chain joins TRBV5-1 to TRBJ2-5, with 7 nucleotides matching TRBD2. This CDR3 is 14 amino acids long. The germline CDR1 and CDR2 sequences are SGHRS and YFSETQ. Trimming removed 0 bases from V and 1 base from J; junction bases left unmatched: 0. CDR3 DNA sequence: TGCGCCAGCAGCTTGGGGACTAGCCAAGAGACCCAGTACTTC. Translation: CASSLGTSQETQYF.